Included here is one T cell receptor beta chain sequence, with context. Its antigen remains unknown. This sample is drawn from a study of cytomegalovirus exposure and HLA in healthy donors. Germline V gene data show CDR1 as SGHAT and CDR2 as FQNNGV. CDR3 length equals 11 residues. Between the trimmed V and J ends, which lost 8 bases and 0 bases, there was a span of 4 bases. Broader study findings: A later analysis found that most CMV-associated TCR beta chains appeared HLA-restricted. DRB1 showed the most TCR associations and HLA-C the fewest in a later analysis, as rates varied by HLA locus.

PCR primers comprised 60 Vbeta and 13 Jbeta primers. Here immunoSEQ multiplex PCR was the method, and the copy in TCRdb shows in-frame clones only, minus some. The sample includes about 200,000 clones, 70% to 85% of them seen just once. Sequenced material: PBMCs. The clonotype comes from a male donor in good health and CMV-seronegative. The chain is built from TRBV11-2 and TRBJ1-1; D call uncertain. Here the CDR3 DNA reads TGTGCCAGCTTCATGAACACTGAAGCTTTCTTT. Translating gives CASFMNTEAFF.